Listed here is a single T cell receptor (beta chain). Its antigen is currently unknown. This sample stems from a study of T-cell memory formation after mild COVID-19. This CDR3 has 13 residues. Germline V gene sequence: CDR1 SGHRS, CDR2 YFSETQ. V shed 5 bases and J shed 7 bases, with 15 bases lying between them. The study, taken as a whole, reports: Pre-infection memory showed some responding clones, and this suggested that cross-reactive memory joined. Clones contracting over day 15 to 85 were CD4/CD8 balanced, with later expanders leaning CD4+.

TCRdb ran MiXCR on the 5' RACE reads and lists one entry per CDR3 protein. The sample consists of fewer than 250,000 distinct CDR3 sequences, approximately 20% of them appearing once. What was sequenced was PBMCs or a T cell subset sorted from them (not recorded which). This chain uses TRBV5-1 with TRBJ1-2; perhaps TRBD1 as D (5 bases). The receptor's source is an adult woman who had mild COVID-19 (a few samples of this study predate the infection). Cell type and time point are not known. The CDR3 loop is CASRPETALGYTF. CDR3 coding DNA: TGCGCCAGCAGGCCCGAGACAGCCCTTGGCTACACCTTC.